This is a list of T cell receptor beta chains from one sample in a study of blood T cell repertoires in COVID-19. The assay was immunoSEQ multiplex PCR, and TCRdb's table has in-frame clones only and misses some. The table includes fewer than 150,000 clones, approximately 88% detected once. Sequencing was done on a sample of peripheral blood. These receptors all stem from a human donor in a cohort sampled during active COVID-19. CDR3s include the opening cysteine and the closing phenylalanine or tryptophan. A D gene is named only where the DNA matches it firmly. Size is stated for part of the rows, as once, few or many counts, or as a class when the clone is expanded.

v_call: TRBV5-4
d_call: .
cdr3_length: 16
j_call: TRBJ2-2
clone_size: .
cdr3_aa: CASSKPGIPGTGELFF
cdr3_nt: TGTGCCAGCAGCAAACCAGGGATACCGGGCACCGGGGAGCTGTTTTTT

v_call: TRBV11-2
d_call: .
cdr3_length: 13
j_call: TRBJ2-7
clone_size: .
cdr3_aa: CASSARTEGEQYF
cdr3_nt: TGTGCCAGCAGCGCTAGGACTGAGGGCGAGCAGTACTTC

v_call: TRBV9
d_call: .
cdr3_length: 15
j_call: TRBJ2-5
clone_size: .
cdr3_aa: CASSVVGADQETQYF
cdr3_nt: TGTGCCAGCAGCGTAGTAGGGGCGGACCAAGAGACCCAGTACTTC

v_call: TRBV6-5
d_call: .
cdr3_length: 15
j_call: TRBJ1-6
clone_size: few
cdr3_aa: CASSSGAYGNSPLHF
cdr3_nt: TGTGCCAGCAGCTCAGGGGCCTATGGGAATTCACCCCTCCACTTT

v_call: TRBV6-5
d_call: .
cdr3_length: 12
j_call: TRBJ2-1
clone_size: .
cdr3_aa: CASVGGVNEQFF
cdr3_nt: TGTGCCAGTGTCGGGGGAGTCAATGAGCAGTTCTTC

v_call: TRBV18
d_call: .
cdr3_length: 15
j_call: TRBJ1-6
clone_size: .
cdr3_aa: CASSPQGSYNSPLHF
cdr3_nt: TGTGCCAGCTCACCTCAGGGATCTTATAATTCACCCCTCCACTTT

v_call: TRBV3-1/TRBV3-2
d_call: .
cdr3_length: 18
j_call: TRBJ2-1
clone_size: .
cdr3_aa: CASSPEEIGEWGPNEQFF
cdr3_nt: TGTGCCAGCAGCCCTGAGGAGATCGGGGAGTGGGGGCCTAATGAGCAGTTCTTC

v_call: TRBV7-3
d_call: .
cdr3_length: 15
j_call: TRBJ2-3
clone_size: once
cdr3_aa: CASSLGGAGGDTQYF
cdr3_nt: TGTGCCAGCAGCTTAGGGGGGGCCGGAGGAGATACGCAGTATTTT

v_call: TRBV7-2
d_call: TRBD2
cdr3_length: 16
j_call: TRBJ2-5
clone_size: .
cdr3_aa: CASSLTSGGSGETQYF
cdr3_nt: TGTGCCAGCAGCTTAACTAGCGGGGGGTCTGGGGAGACCCAGTACTTC

v_call: TRBV5-6
d_call: .
cdr3_length: 16
j_call: TRBJ1-1
clone_size: .
cdr3_aa: CASSRFVKGGNTEAFF
cdr3_nt: TGTGCCAGCAGCCGCTTCGTGAAAGGGGGGAACACTGAAGCTTTCTTT

v_call: TRBV24-1
d_call: TRBD2
cdr3_length: 16
j_call: TRBJ2-7
clone_size: .
cdr3_aa: CATQAPGGAGTYEQYF
cdr3_nt: TGTGCCACCCAGGCCCCGGGGGGGGCAGGAACCTACGAGCAGTACTTC

v_call: TRBV7-2
d_call: .
cdr3_length: 15
j_call: TRBJ2-1
clone_size: .
cdr3_aa: CASSFRDIFYNEQFF
cdr3_nt: TGTGCCAGCAGCTTCCGGGACATTTTTTACAATGAGCAGTTCTTC

v_call: TRBV3-1/TRBV3-2
d_call: .
cdr3_length: 14
j_call: TRBJ1-5
clone_size: .
cdr3_aa: CASSQEGRTQPQHF
cdr3_nt: TGTGCCAGCAGCCAAGAAGGGAGAACGCAGCCCCAGCATTTT

v_call: TRBV5-8
d_call: .
cdr3_length: 15
j_call: TRBJ1-5
clone_size: .
cdr3_aa: CASSLQGYSNQPQHF
cdr3_nt: TGTGCCAGCAGCCTACAGGGTTACAGCAATCAGCCCCAGCATTTT

v_call: TRBV3-1/TRBV3-2
d_call: TRBD2
cdr3_length: 17
j_call: TRBJ2-7
clone_size: .
cdr3_aa: CASSRLAGALQPYEQYF
cdr3_nt: TGTGCCAGCAGCCGACTAGCGGGGGCCCTCCAACCCTACGAGCAGTACTTC

v_call: TRBV6-6
d_call: TRBD1
cdr3_length: 16
j_call: TRBJ1-5
clone_size: .
cdr3_aa: CASSHGTGRSNQPQHF
cdr3_nt: TGTGCCAGCAGTCACGGGACAGGCCGTAGCAATCAGCCCCAGCATTTT

v_call: TRBV9
d_call: .
cdr3_length: 17
j_call: TRBJ1-3
clone_size: .
cdr3_aa: CASSVSSVRPSGNTIYF
cdr3_nt: TGTGCCAGCAGCGTCTCGAGCGTTCGGCCCTCTGGAAACACCATATATTTT

v_call: TRBV27
d_call: TRBD1
cdr3_length: 12
j_call: TRBJ1-1
clone_size: .
cdr3_aa: CASSFGDREFFF
cdr3_nt: TGTGCCAGCAGTTTTGGAGACAGGGAGTTTTTCTTT

v_call: TRBV29-1
d_call: TRBD1
cdr3_length: 15
j_call: TRBJ1-2
clone_size: few
cdr3_aa: CSVEGTGGISHGYTF
cdr3_nt: TGCAGCGTTGAAGGGACAGGGGGCATATCACATGGCTACACCTTC

v_call: TRBV10-3
d_call: TRBD2
cdr3_length: 16
j_call: TRBJ2-5
clone_size: .
cdr3_aa: CAISGLQRGVQETQYF
cdr3_nt: TGTGCCATCAGTGGACTGCAGCGGGGGGTCCAAGAGACCCAGTACTTC

v_call: TRBV6-5
d_call: .
cdr3_length: 13
j_call: TRBJ1-2
clone_size: .
cdr3_aa: CATRGKGGYGYTF
cdr3_nt: TGTGCCACCAGGGGAAAAGGGGGCTATGGCTACACCTTC

v_call: TRBV18
d_call: .
cdr3_length: 12
j_call: TRBJ2-7
clone_size: .
cdr3_aa: CASSFGTYEQYF
cdr3_nt: TGTGCCAGCTCATTCGGGACCTACGAGCAGTACTTC

v_call: TRBV5-4
d_call: .
cdr3_length: 15
j_call: TRBJ2-2
clone_size: .
cdr3_aa: CASSFGAGGTGELFF
cdr3_nt: TGTGCCAGCAGCTTTGGAGCAGGCGGGACCGGGGAGCTGTTTTTT

v_call: TRBV18
d_call: .
cdr3_length: 13
j_call: TRBJ2-5
clone_size: .
cdr3_aa: CASSPSRRETQYF
cdr3_nt: TGTGCCAGCTCACCGAGCCGGAGGGAGACCCAGTACTTC

v_call: TRBV6-4
d_call: .
cdr3_length: 13
j_call: TRBJ2-3
clone_size: .
cdr3_aa: CASSRGPTDTQYF
cdr3_nt: TGTGCCAGCTCTCGAGGGCCCACAGATACGCAGTATTTT

v_call: TRBV3-1/TRBV3-2
d_call: TRBD1
cdr3_length: 15
j_call: TRBJ2-2
clone_size: .
cdr3_aa: CASSRGTGGSGELFF
cdr3_nt: TGTGCCAGCAGCCGTGGGACAGGGGGATCCGGGGAGCTGTTTTTT

v_call: TRBV7-9
d_call: TRBD1
cdr3_length: 14
j_call: TRBJ2-1
clone_size: .
cdr3_aa: CASSSGQNYNEQFF
cdr3_nt: TGTGCCAGCAGCTCGGGACAGAACTACAATGAGCAGTTCTTC

v_call: TRBV7-9
d_call: .
cdr3_length: 15
j_call: TRBJ1-3
clone_size: .
cdr3_aa: CASSIAGTTGNTIYF
cdr3_nt: TGTGCCAGCAGCATAGCCGGGACAACTGGAAACACCATATATTTT

v_call: TRBV23-1
d_call: .
cdr3_length: 13
j_call: TRBJ1-4
clone_size: once
cdr3_aa: CASSLAAGVKLFF
cdr3_nt: TGCGCCAGCAGTTTGGCAGCGGGTGTAAAACTGTTTTTT

v_call: TRBV4-2
d_call: .
cdr3_length: 15
j_call: TRBJ2-7
clone_size: .
cdr3_aa: CASSPDGKTTYEQYF
cdr3_nt: TGTGCCAGCAGCCCCGACGGGAAAACTACCTACGAGCAGTACTTC

v_call: TRBV19
d_call: TRBD1
cdr3_length: 15
j_call: TRBJ2-1
clone_size: .
cdr3_aa: CASRSDRASYNEQFF
cdr3_nt: TGTGCCAGTAGGTCGGACAGGGCTTCCTACAATGAGCAGTTCTTC

v_call: TRBV4-3
d_call: .
cdr3_length: 17
j_call: TRBJ1-2
clone_size: once
cdr3_aa: CASSSRLAGRYNYGYTF
cdr3_nt: TGCGCCAGCAGCTCTCGATTAGCGGGTCGATACAACTATGGCTACACCTTC

v_call: TRBV11-2
d_call: .
cdr3_length: 16
j_call: TRBJ2-6
clone_size: .
cdr3_aa: CASSFLRSSGANVLTF
cdr3_nt: TGTGCCAGCAGCTTCCTGAGGAGCTCTGGGGCCAACGTCCTGACTTTC

v_call: TRBV19
d_call: .
cdr3_length: 13
j_call: TRBJ1-2
clone_size: .
cdr3_aa: CASSIIASYGYTF
cdr3_nt: TGTGCCAGTAGTATAATTGCCAGCTATGGCTACACCTTC

v_call: TRBV7-3
d_call: .
cdr3_length: 15
j_call: TRBJ2-1
clone_size: .
cdr3_aa: CASSLIGGRGDEQFF
cdr3_nt: TGTGCCAGCAGCTTAATCGGGGGCCGGGGGGATGAGCAGTTCTTC

v_call: TRBV2
d_call: TRBD2
cdr3_length: 16
j_call: TRBJ2-1
clone_size: .
cdr3_aa: CASSEGRGGLYNEQFF
cdr3_nt: TGTGCCAGCAGTGAAGGGCGGGGGGGCCTCTACAATGAGCAGTTCTTC

v_call: TRBV6-2/TRBV6-3
d_call: .
cdr3_length: 15
j_call: TRBJ2-4
clone_size: .
cdr3_aa: CASSYRGRGKNIQYF
cdr3_nt: TGTGCCAGCAGTTACAGGGGAAGGGGCAAAAACATTCAGTACTTC

v_call: TRBV6-2/TRBV6-3
d_call: TRBD1
cdr3_length: 14
j_call: TRBJ1-2
clone_size: .
cdr3_aa: CASSYSDRLDGYTF
cdr3_nt: TGTGCCAGCAGTTATTCGGACAGGTTGGATGGCTACACCTTC

v_call: TRBV6-5
d_call: TRBD1
cdr3_length: 15
j_call: TRBJ2-1
clone_size: .
cdr3_aa: CASRVGQGAWNEQFF
cdr3_nt: TGTGCCAGCAGAGTCGGACAGGGGGCCTGGAATGAGCAGTTCTTC

v_call: TRBV5-1
d_call: .
cdr3_length: 15
j_call: TRBJ1-1
clone_size: .
cdr3_aa: CASSLRGAPNTEAFF
cdr3_nt: TGCGCCAGCAGCTTGCGCGGGGCTCCGAACACTGAAGCTTTCTTT

v_call: TRBV9
d_call: TRBD1
cdr3_length: 14
j_call: TRBJ2-3
clone_size: .
cdr3_aa: CASSVEGTGPTQYF
cdr3_nt: TGTGCCAGCAGCGTTGAGGGGACAGGCCCAACGCAGTATTTT

v_call: TRBV9
d_call: TRBD2
cdr3_length: 15
j_call: TRBJ2-1
clone_size: .
cdr3_aa: CASTAGGLSYNEQFF
cdr3_nt: TGTGCCAGCACAGCGGGGGGTTTATCCTACAATGAGCAGTTCTTC

v_call: TRBV5-1
d_call: .
cdr3_length: 13
j_call: TRBJ1-1
clone_size: once
cdr3_aa: CASTPLTNTEAFF
cdr3_nt: TGCGCCAGCACCCCTTTGACAAACACTGAAGCTTTCTTT

v_call: TRBV16
d_call: TRBD1
cdr3_length: 16
j_call: TRBJ1-2
clone_size: .
cdr3_aa: CASSQYAKGGDYGYTF
cdr3_nt: TGTGCCAGCAGCCAATATGCGAAAGGGGGCGACTATGGCTACACCTTC

v_call: TRBV7-8
d_call: TRBD1
cdr3_length: 15
j_call: TRBJ1-6
clone_size: .
cdr3_aa: CASSSTGTGNSPLHF
cdr3_nt: TGTGCCAGCAGCTCCACCGGGACAGGAAATTCACCCCTCCACTTT

v_call: TRBV18
d_call: TRBD1
cdr3_length: 17
j_call: TRBJ2-7
clone_size: .
cdr3_aa: CASSPTYPGQGAYEQYF
cdr3_nt: TGTGCCAGCTCACCAACGTACCCGGGACAGGGGGCCTACGAGCAGTACTTC

v_call: TRBV7-8
d_call: .
cdr3_length: 15
j_call: TRBJ1-1
clone_size: .
cdr3_aa: CASSGTEGGDTEAFF
cdr3_nt: TGTGCCAGCAGCGGTACAGAGGGTGGGGACACTGAAGCTTTCTTT

v_call: TRBV3-1/TRBV3-2
d_call: TRBD1
cdr3_length: 18
j_call: TRBJ1-5
clone_size: .
cdr3_aa: CASSQEYRGLSGNQPQHF
cdr3_nt: TGTGCCAGCAGCCAAGAATACAGGGGGCTGTCGGGCAATCAGCCCCAGCATTTT

v_call: TRBV25-1
d_call: .
cdr3_length: 14
j_call: TRBJ1-6
clone_size: few
cdr3_aa: CASSPWTDNSPLHF
cdr3_nt: TGTGCCAGCAGCCCCTGGACAGATAATTCACCCCTCCACTTT

v_call: TRBV7-9
d_call: TRBD1
cdr3_length: 13
j_call: TRBJ1-2
clone_size: few
cdr3_aa: CASSFRQGDGYTF
cdr3_nt: TGTGCCAGCAGCTTTCGACAGGGGGATGGCTACACCTTC

v_call: TRBV7-2
d_call: .
cdr3_length: 16
j_call: TRBJ1-1
clone_size: .
cdr3_aa: CASSLAQPGGNTEAFF
cdr3_nt: TGTGCCAGCAGCTTAGCCCAGCCGGGGGGGAACACTGAAGCTTTCTTT

v_call: TRBV19
d_call: TRBD2
cdr3_length: 15
j_call: TRBJ2-1
clone_size: few
cdr3_aa: CASSSASGGENEQFF
cdr3_nt: TGTGCCAGTAGTTCGGCTAGCGGGGGGGAGAATGAGCAGTTCTTC

v_call: TRBV6-1
d_call: TRBD2
cdr3_length: 17
j_call: TRBJ2-3
clone_size: .
cdr3_aa: CASSVHRTSASTDTQYF
cdr3_nt: TGTGCCAGCAGTGTTCATAGGACTAGCGCTAGCACAGATACGCAGTATTTT

v_call: TRBV27
d_call: TRBD2
cdr3_length: 16
j_call: TRBJ2-3
clone_size: once
cdr3_aa: CASSRSGGAVLDTQYF
cdr3_nt: TGTGCCAGCAGTAGAAGCGGGGGGGCGGTTCTAGATACGCAGTATTTT

v_call: TRBV12-5
d_call: .
cdr3_length: 12
j_call: TRBJ1-2
clone_size: .
cdr3_aa: CASGTDSYGYTF
cdr3_nt: TGTGCTAGTGGTACGGACAGCTATGGCTACACCTTC

v_call: TRBV11-2
d_call: .
cdr3_length: 12
j_call: TRBJ1-3
clone_size: .
cdr3_aa: CATGGYGNTIYF
cdr3_nt: TGTGCCACCGGGGGGTATGGAAACACCATATATTTT

v_call: TRBV3-1/TRBV3-2
d_call: .
cdr3_length: 13
j_call: TRBJ2-7
clone_size: .
cdr3_aa: CASSLAGGFEQYF
cdr3_nt: TGTGCCAGCAGCCTGGCAGGAGGGTTCGAGCAGTACTTC

v_call: TRBV4-1
d_call: TRBD1
cdr3_length: 16
j_call: TRBJ1-5
clone_size: once
cdr3_aa: CASSQNGQGGNQPQHF
cdr3_nt: TGCGCCAGCAGCCAAAATGGACAGGGTGGCAATCAGCCCCAGCATTTT

v_call: TRBV6-5
d_call: TRBD1
cdr3_length: 14
j_call: TRBJ2-1
clone_size: .
cdr3_aa: CASSTGGRYNEQFF
cdr3_nt: TGTGCCAGCAGCACAGGGGGAAGGTACAATGAGCAGTTCTTC

v_call: TRBV6-5
d_call: .
cdr3_length: 13
j_call: TRBJ2-7
clone_size: .
cdr3_aa: CASSLRGYYEQYF
cdr3_nt: TGTGCCAGCAGCCTCAGGGGTTACTACGAGCAGTACTTC